Listed here is a single T cell receptor (beta chain). Unsorted whole blood yielded the total RNA, with T cells left unselected. Germline CDR1 is MNHNS and CDR2 is SASEGT. CDR3 length: 15 residues. This sample is part of a study of monozygotic twins with inflammatory bowel disease. TCRdb re-called the 5' RACE reads; every CDR3 protein appears as one record, without DNA. The sample table sets out over 130,000 distinct CDR3 sequences. The rearrangement uses TRBV6-1 and TRBJ2-3; TCRdb selects TRBD2, and the lack of DNA leaves this call unchecked. The receptor's source is a human donor with ulcerative colitis or Crohn's disease, or a healthy co-twin of an affected twin (not recorded which). Sequencing was carried out using blood. The CDR3 reads CASRFSGASTDTQYF.